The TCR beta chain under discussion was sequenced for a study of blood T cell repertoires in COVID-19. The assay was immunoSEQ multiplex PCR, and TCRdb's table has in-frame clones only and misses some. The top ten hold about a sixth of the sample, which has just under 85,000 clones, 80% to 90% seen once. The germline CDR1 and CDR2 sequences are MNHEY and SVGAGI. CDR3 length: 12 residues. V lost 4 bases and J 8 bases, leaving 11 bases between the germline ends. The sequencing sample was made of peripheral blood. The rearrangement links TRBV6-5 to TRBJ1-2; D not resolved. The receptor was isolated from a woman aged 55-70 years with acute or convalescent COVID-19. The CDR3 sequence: CASSSGARGYTF. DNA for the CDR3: TGTGCCAGCAGTTCGGGAGCCAGGGGCTACACCTTC.